This TCR beta chain was sequenced in a study of blood T cells in healthy people across ages (dated by TCRdb to the mid-2010s). For the study in its entirety: In model experiments, template switching captured about one uniquely barcoded TCR beta cDNA molecule for every two T cells. Using deep sequencing normalized with unique cDNA molecular identifiers, the study measured how TCR beta repertoire diversity changes with age. To avoid experimental bias, donors of different ages were spread randomly across the sequencing lanes. Two additional independent replicas of 1 million unique cDNA reads from the same blood draw were analyzed for two donors (one aged 18 to 29 and one aged 80 or older). Donors were grouped into four age groups: young (average roughly 15 years), middle-aged (39), aged (about 60) and long-lived (just over 80). Summary of the overall study and its limitations: Donor CMV infection status was unknown, potentially confounding age-related changes in expanded clonotypes. Observed TCR beta diversity correlated strongly with the percentage of naive T cells measured by flow cytometry. Estimates of total diversity from one million sequenced T cells were regarded as lower bounds and underestimates. Compared with the aged group, the long-lived group had more naive CD4+ T cells, fewer expanded clones and increased TCR diversity, suggesting age selection. Since profiling was done on bulk unsorted PBMCs, naive and antigen-experienced compartments could not be conclusively compared. Observed TCR beta diversity per million T cells fell roughly linearly with age, and a significant reduction was already apparent by age roughly 41.

A word on this clonotype: The antigen it recognizes is unknown. No base qualities exist here, and no much larger clone lies one base off it.

Libraries were prepared through 5' RACE. This sample was sequenced with an Illumina HiSeq 2500. A second 7 to 11 cycle PCR used a sample-barcoded 5' primer and a J-beta primer mix. A template-switch 5' adaptor carrying 12 random nucleotides introduced a unique molecular identifier onto each TCR beta cDNA molecule. Each sample yielded at least 2.5 million CDR3-containing paired-end reads. First-strand cDNA synthesis was performed from all RNA using the Mint cDNA synthesis kit, with priming by a TRBC-specific oligonucleotide. After uracil-DNA glycosylase treatment, a first 18-cycle PCR used universal primers M1SS and BC2_uni_R on all cDNA. In the source study's methods: For normalization, 1 million high-quality reads, each with a distinct molecular identifier, were randomly selected from each sample. Reads sharing molecular identifiers were discarded rather than binned into consensus sequences. MiTCR, set to a Q25 quality threshold and the strictest error-elimination algorithm, was used for CDR3 identification, clonotype clustering and error correction. A nonparametric unseen species model with Euler transformation was used to estimate a lower bound on total TCR beta diversity. The public reads were reprocessed in TCRdb via fastp at Q25 and MiXCR, keeping in-frame beta chains. Identical CDR3 proteins give one entry, which carries the most common genes and DNA. These V and J calls are TCRdb output, not the study's own analysis. This sample holds some 1.5 million distinct CDR3 sequences; under 30% were observed only once. The ten largest clones represent roughly 8% of the sample.

The roughly 39 donors, aged about 6 to 95 years, were systemically healthy Caucasian individuals from Russia. Each donor gave roughly 9 milliliters of peripheral blood, drawn into EDTA-treated Vacutainer tubes. Ficoll-Paque density-gradient centrifugation was used to isolate PBMCs, with at least 7 million per sample. Trizol reagent was used to extract total RNA from the PBMCs, yielding at least 5 micrograms per sample. Naive CD45RAhigh/CD27high T cell percentages were measured by flow cytometry on a PBMC aliquot from every donor. Sequenced material: blood. This clonotype originated in a woman under 40 in good health.

The nucleotides read TGTGCCAGCAGTGAACAGAGTGGAAAAAACATTCAGTACTTC. Its coded protein is CASSEQSGKNIQYF. The sequence links TRBV12-3 or TRBV12-4 to TRBJ2-4; the D gene assignment is ambiguous. Reading from cysteine to phenylalanine, the CDR3 counts 14 amino acids. Just the 42-base CDR3 DNA is kept, in frame starting at base 1. V is shortened by 5 bases, J by 4 bases, and the region joining them spans 12 bases.